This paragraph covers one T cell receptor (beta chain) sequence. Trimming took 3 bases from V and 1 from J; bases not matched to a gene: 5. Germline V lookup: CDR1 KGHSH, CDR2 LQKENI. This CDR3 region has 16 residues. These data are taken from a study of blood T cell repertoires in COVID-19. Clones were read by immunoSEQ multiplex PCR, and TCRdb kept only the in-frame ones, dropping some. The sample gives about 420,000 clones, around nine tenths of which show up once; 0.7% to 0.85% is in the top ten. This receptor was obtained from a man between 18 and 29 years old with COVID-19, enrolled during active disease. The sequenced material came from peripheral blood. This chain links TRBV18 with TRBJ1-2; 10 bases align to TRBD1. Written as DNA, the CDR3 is TGTGCCAGCTCACCCTACGGACAGGGGGGTAACTATGGCTACACCTTC. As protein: CASSPYGQGGNYGYTF.